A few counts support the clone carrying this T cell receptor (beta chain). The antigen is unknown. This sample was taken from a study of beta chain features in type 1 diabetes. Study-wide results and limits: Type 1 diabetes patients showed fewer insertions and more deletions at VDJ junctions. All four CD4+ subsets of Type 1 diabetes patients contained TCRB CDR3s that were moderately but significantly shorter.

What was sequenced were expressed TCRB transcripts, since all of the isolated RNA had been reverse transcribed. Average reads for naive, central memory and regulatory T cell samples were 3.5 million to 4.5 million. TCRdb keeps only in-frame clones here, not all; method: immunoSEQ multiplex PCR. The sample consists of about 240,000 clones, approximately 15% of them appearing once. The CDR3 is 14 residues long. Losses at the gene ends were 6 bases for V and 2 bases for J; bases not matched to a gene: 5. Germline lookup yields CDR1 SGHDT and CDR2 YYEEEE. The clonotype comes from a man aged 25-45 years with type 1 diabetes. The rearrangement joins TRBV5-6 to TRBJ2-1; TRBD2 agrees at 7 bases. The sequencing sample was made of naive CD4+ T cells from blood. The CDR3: CASNAAGAYNEQFF. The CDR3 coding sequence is TGTGCCAGCAATGCGGCGGGGGCCTACAATGAGCAGTTCTTC.